This TCR beta chain was captured in a study of blood T cell repertoires in COVID-19. About the research overall: Specimens from acute and convalescent COVID-19 originated in the United States, Italy and Spain. PBMCs, B-cell-depleted T cells, or T cells provided the cDNA or gDNA that made up the material.

In the original analysis: The assay estimated nucleated cells by amplifying reference gene primers. The data were produced by immunoSEQ multiplex PCR, yet TCRdb's version contains in-frame clones alone and is incomplete. For V, J and clone size, that table is used; D and trimming come from the DNA. The sample carries 200,000 to 250,000 clones, more than 65% recorded once. The count of this clone is one. The sequence derives from a woman in her 30s who had recovered from COVID-19. Sequenced sample: peripheral blood.

The CDR3 loop is CASSLVGGFGEQFF. CDR3 bases: TGTGCCAGCAGTTTGGTGGGAGGATTTGGTGAGCAGTTCTTC. The chain links TRBV28 to TRBJ2-1; a possible D gene is TRBD2 (6 bases). CDR3 length equals 14 residues. The V gene lost 3 bases and the J gene lost 9 bases, with 15 bases spanning the gap. CDR1 and CDR2 (germline): MDHEN, SYDVKM.